A selection of T cell receptor beta chains follows, all from one sample in a study of T cell responses to AZD1222 COVID-19 vaccine. Measured with immunoSEQ multiplex PCR; TCRdb has only the in-frame clones, and not every one. The sample holds under 200,000 clones; about nine tenths are singletons and the top ten take over 1.5%. This sample comprised peripheral blood, obtained on day 0 of AZD1222 vaccination. These receptor sequences come from an adult in good health. Both conserved end residues are part of each CDR3. Fields, in order: V gene, D gene, J gene, clone size, CDR3 protein, CDR3 DNA. A D gene is named only where the DNA matches it firmly. The size of a clone is reported for some rows only, either as once, few or many, or as a class for expanded clones.

TRBV11-2	NA	TRBJ2-3	NA	CASSLGLDSTDTQYF	TGTGCCAGCAGCTTAGGCCTAGATAGCACAGATACACAGTATTTT
TRBV6-5	TRBD1	TRBJ2-4	NA	CASSYQTGGNIQYF	TGTGCCAGCAGTTACCAGACAGGGGGAAACATTCAGTACTTC
TRBV11-2	NA	TRBJ1-2	NA	CASRPAGVLKGYTF	TGTGCCAGCAGGCCAGCGGGGGTATTGAAGGGCTACACCTTC
TRBV6-5	NA	TRBJ1-1	NA	CASSHKGMNTEAFF	TGTGCCAGCAGTCATAAGGGGATGAACACTGAAGCTTTCTTT
TRBV27	TRBD1	TRBJ2-1	NA	CASTRGQGFWSELFF	TGTGCCAGCACCAGGGGACAGGGGTTTTGGAGTGAGCTGTTCTTC
TRBV18	NA	TRBJ1-3	NA	CASSPSMPGRYSGNTIYF	TGTGCCAGCTCACCATCTATGCCAGGCCGTTACTCTGGAAACACCATATATTTT
TRBV5-6	NA	TRBJ2-7	NA	CASSGVAYEQYF	TGTGCCAGCAGCGGGGTGGCCTACGAGCAGTACTTC
TRBV19	NA	TRBJ2-7	NA	CASSIPGAGGTYEQYF	TGTGCCAGTAGTATACCTGGGGCAGGGGGGACCTACGAGCAGTACTTC
TRBV9	NA	TRBJ2-7	NA	CASSVGGGTHEQYF	TGTGCCAGCAGCGTAGGTGGGGGGACCCACGAGCAGTACTTC
TRBV6-2/TRBV6-3	TRBD1	TRBJ2-1	NA	CASSPGTGSYNEQFF	TGTGCCAGCAGTCCCGGGACAGGTTCCTACAATGAGCAGTTCTTC
TRBV30	TRBD1	TRBJ1-2	NA	CAWKPRDRVLYGYTF	TGTGCCTGGAAGCCTCGGGACAGAGTTCTCTATGGCTACACCTTC
TRBV18	NA	TRBJ2-3	NA	CASSPGAGRDTQYF	TGTGCCAGCTCACCAGGGGCAGGGAGGGATACGCAGTATTTT
TRBV30	NA	TRBJ1-2	NA	CAWRGSPGRGYTF	TGTGCCTGGAGAGGAAGTCCGGGTCGAGGCTACACCTTC
TRBV7-3	NA	TRBJ2-3	NA	CASSATGTFNTDTQYF	TGTGCCAGCAGCGCGACCGGGACCTTCAACACAGATACGCAGTATTTT
TRBV19	TRBD2	TRBJ2-2	once	CASKGGTSGTGELFF	TGTGCCAGTAAGGGAGGGACTAGCGGGACCGGGGAGCTGTTTTTT
TRBV19	NA	TRBJ1-2	NA	CASSFGPDSGYTF	TGTGCCAGTAGCTTTGGACCTGATTCTGGCTACACCTTC
TRBV13	NA	TRBJ2-7	NA	CASSTSYPFSYEQYF	TGTGCCAGCAGCACCTCCTACCCTTTCTCCTACGAGCAGTACTTC
TRBV7-2	NA	TRBJ2-3	NA	CASSSPRLGGDTQYF	TGTGCCAGCAGCTCCCCCCGGCTAGGGGGGGATACGCAGTATTTT
TRBV15	TRBD1	TRBJ1-1	NA	CATSRGGTDGTEAFF	TGTGCCACCAGCAGGGGAGGGACAGATGGCACTGAAGCTTTCTTT
TRBV5-1	TRBD1	TRBJ1-3	NA	CASSPGGPGNTIYF	TGCGCCAGCAGCCCAGGGGGCCCGGGAAACACCATATATTTT
TRBV7-6	NA	TRBJ2-1	NA	CASSLGRGGLFPNEQFF	TGTGCCAGCAGCTTAGGGAGGGGCGGACTGTTTCCGAATGAGCAGTTCTTC
TRBV3-1/TRBV3-2	NA	TRBJ1-5	once	CASSPTGRADQPQHF	TGTGCCAGCAGCCCTACCGGGAGGGCTGATCAGCCCCAGCATTTT
TRBV7-9	NA	TRBJ1-3	NA	CASSLALGTSGNTIYF	TGTGCCAGCAGCTTAGCGCTTGGGACCTCTGGAAACACCATATATTTT
TRBV19	NA	TRBJ1-5	NA	CASSTLGPNQPQHF	TGTGCCAGTAGTACCCTTGGTCCCAATCAGCCCCAGCATTTT
TRBV27	TRBD1	TRBJ2-1	NA	CASSSGQGSHNEQFF	TGTGCCAGCAGTAGTGGACAGGGTTCCCACAATGAGCAGTTCTTC
TRBV30	NA	TRBJ2-6	NA	CAWSVKSGANVLTF	TGTGCCTGGAGTGTAAAGTCTGGGGCCAACGTCCTGACTTTC
TRBV3-1/TRBV3-2	NA	TRBJ1-2	NA	CASSLGRKPYGYTF	TGTGCCAGCAGTCTGGGTCGGAAACCCTATGGCTACACCTTC
TRBV9	NA	TRBJ1-3	NA	CASSAPGRAGNTIYF	TGTGCCAGCAGCGCCCCAGGGAGGGCTGGAAACACCATATATTTT
TRBV24-1	NA	TRBJ2-3	NA	CATSDPNSGSDTQYF	TGTGCCACCAGTGATCCTAACAGTGGGTCAGATACGCAGTATTTT
TRBV25-1	TRBD1	TRBJ1-2	NA	CASSERQGAEGYTF	TGTGCCAGCAGTGAACGGCAGGGGGCAGAAGGTTACACCTTC
TRBV9	NA	TRBJ2-7	NA	CASSVDTAGLREQYF	TGTGCCAGCAGCGTAGATACAGCGGGCCTACGTGAGCAGTACTTC
TRBV4-1	NA	TRBJ2-1	NA	CASSHNRGTYNEQFF	TGCGCCAGCAGCCATAATCGGGGGACTTACAATGAGCAGTTCTTC
TRBV27	NA	TRBJ1-1	NA	CASSSILLTTLNTEAFF	TGTGCCAGCAGTTCGATACTCCTTACAACACTGAACACTGAAGCTTTCTTT
TRBV7-9	NA	TRBJ2-5	NA	CASSLVSGWEETQYF	TGTGCCAGCAGCTTAGTCTCTGGGTGGGAAGAGACCCAGTACTTC
TRBV6-5	NA	TRBJ1-5	NA	CASCYAGQEQPQHF	TGTGCCAGCTGCTACGCAGGGCAAGAACAGCCCCAGCATTTT
TRBV19	NA	TRBJ2-1	NA	CASSTGQYNEQFF	TGTGCCAGTAGTACCGGACAGTACAATGAGCAGTTCTTC
TRBV2	NA	TRBJ1-5	NA	CASSPRQPNQPQHF	TGTGCCAGCAGTCCTCGACAGCCCAATCAGCCCCAGCATTTT
TRBV7-3	NA	TRBJ1-1	NA	CASISGSVRSQEAFF	TGTGCCAGCATCTCGGGATCAGTCAGGAGTCAGGAAGCTTTCTTT
TRBV14	TRBD1	TRBJ1-1	NA	CASSHLTGVNTEAFF	TGTGCCAGCAGCCACCTTACAGGGGTGAACACTGAAGCTTTCTTT
TRBV9	NA	TRBJ1-1	NA	CASSPSSQAWREAFF	TGTGCCAGCAGCCCAAGCTCACAGGCTTGGAGGGAAGCTTTCTTT
TRBV6-2/TRBV6-3	NA	TRBJ2-5	NA	CASSATPGTPYF	TGTGCCAGCAGTGCGACCCCCGGGACACCTTACTTC
TRBV6-1	TRBD2	TRBJ2-7	NA	CASSEEGGSSYEQYF	TGTGCCAGCAGTGAAGAGGGCGGGAGCTCCTACGAGCAGTACTTC
TRBV7-6	NA	TRBJ2-5	few	CASSLVLGRWETQYF	TGTGCCAGCAGCTTAGTACTGGGGCGGTGGGAGACCCAGTACTTC
TRBV27	TRBD1	TRBJ2-3	NA	CASSYQTGINSDTQYF	TGTGCCAGCAGTTACCAGACAGGGATTAATTCAGATACGCAGTATTTT
TRBV4-3	TRBD2	TRBJ2-1	NA	CASSQDRAGGPENEQFF	TGCGCCAGCAGCCAAGATAGGGCGGGGGGGCCCGAGAATGAGCAGTTCTTC
TRBV15	NA	TRBJ2-7	NA	CATSRVQGYEQYF	TGTGCCACCAGCAGAGTACAGGGTTACGAGCAGTACTTC
TRBV18	NA	TRBJ2-5	NA	CASSPGQQETQYF	TGTGCCAGCTCACCGGGGCAGCAAGAGACCCAGTACTTC